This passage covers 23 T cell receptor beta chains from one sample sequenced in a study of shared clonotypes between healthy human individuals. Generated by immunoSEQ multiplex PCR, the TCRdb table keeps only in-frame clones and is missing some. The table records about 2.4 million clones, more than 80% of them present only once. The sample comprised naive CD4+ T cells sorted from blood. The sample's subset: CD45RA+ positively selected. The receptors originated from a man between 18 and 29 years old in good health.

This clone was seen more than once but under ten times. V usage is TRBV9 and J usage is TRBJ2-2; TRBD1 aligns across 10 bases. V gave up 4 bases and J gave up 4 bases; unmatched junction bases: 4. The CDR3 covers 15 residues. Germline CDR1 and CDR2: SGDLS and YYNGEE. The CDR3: CASSPRDRGTGELFF. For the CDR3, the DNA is TGTGCCAGCAGCCCAAGGGACAGGGGCACCGGGGAGCTGTTTTTT.

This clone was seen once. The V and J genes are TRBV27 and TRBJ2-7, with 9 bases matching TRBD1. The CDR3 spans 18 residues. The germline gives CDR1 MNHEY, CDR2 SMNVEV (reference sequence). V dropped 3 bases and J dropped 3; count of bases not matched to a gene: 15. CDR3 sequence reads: CASSLGTGRAVGDYEQYF. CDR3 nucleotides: TGTGCCAGCAGTTTGGGGACAGGGAGAGCCGTCGGGGACTACGAGCAGTACTTC.

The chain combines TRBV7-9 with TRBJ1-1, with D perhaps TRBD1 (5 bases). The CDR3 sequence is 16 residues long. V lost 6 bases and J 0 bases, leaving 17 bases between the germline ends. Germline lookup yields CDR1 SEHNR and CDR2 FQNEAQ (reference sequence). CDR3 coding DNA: TGTGCCAGCAGTCGAGGGGCAGGACTGATGAACACTGAAGCTTTCTTT. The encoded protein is CASSRGAGLMNTEAFF.

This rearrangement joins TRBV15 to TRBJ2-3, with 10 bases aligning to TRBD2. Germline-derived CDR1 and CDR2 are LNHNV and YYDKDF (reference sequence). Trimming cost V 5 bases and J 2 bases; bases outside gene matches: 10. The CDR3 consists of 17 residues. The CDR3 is CATSPEGLANPTDTQYF. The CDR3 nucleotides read TGTGCCACCAGCCCTGAGGGACTAGCGAACCCCACAGATACGCAGTATTTT.

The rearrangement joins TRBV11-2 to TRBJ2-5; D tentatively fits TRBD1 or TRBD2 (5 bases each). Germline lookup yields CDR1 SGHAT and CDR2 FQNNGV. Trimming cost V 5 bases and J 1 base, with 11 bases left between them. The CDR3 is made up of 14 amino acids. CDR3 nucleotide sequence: TGTGCCAGCAGCCTCTCCGGGACCCAAGAGACCCAGTACTTC. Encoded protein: CASSLSGTQETQYF. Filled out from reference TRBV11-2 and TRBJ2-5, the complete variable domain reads EAGVAQSPRYKIIEKRQSVAFWCNPISGHATLYWYQQILGQGPKLLIQFQNNGVVDDSQLPKDRFSAERLKGVDSTLKIQPAKLEDSAVYLCASSLSGTQETQYFGPGTRLLVL.

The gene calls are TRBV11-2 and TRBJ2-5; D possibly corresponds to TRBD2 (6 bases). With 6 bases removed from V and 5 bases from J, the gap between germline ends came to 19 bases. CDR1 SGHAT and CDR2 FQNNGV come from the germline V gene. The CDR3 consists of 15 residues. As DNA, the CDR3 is TGTGCCAGCAGAATAAACCCCCTAGGAGGGGAGACCCAGTACTTC. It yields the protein CASRINPLGGETQYF.

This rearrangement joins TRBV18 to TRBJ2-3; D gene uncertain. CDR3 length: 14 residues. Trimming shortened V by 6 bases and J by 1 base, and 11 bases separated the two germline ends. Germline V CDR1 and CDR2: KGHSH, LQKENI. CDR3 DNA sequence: TGTGCCAGCTCGGCCAGTTTCGGCACAGATACGCAGTATTTT. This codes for CASSASFGTDTQYF. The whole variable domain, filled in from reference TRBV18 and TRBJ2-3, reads NAGVMQNPRHLVRRRGQEARLRCSPMKGHSHVYWYRQLPEEGLKFMVYLQKENIIDESGMPKERFSAEFPKEGPSILRIQQVVRGDSAAYFCASSASFGTDTQYFGPGTRLTVL.

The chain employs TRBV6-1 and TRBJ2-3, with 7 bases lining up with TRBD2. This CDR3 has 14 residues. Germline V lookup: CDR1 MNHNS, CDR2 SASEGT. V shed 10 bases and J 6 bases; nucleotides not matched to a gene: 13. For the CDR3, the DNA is TGTGCCATCTCCCTCTTGGCGGGAGCGGATACGCAGTATTTT. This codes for CAISLLAGADTQYF.

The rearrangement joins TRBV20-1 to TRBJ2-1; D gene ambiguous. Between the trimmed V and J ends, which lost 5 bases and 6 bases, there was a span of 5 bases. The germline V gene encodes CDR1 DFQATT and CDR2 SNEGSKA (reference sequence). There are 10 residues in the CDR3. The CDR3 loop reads CSAVFNEQFF. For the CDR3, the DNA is TGCAGTGCTGTCTTCAATGAGCAGTTCTTC.

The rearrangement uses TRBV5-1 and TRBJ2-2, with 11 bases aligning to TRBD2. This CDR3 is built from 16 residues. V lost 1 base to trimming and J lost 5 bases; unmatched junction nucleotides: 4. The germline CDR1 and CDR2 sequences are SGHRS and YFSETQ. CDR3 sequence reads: CASSLSGTSGTGELFF. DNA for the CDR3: TGCGCCAGCAGCTTGAGCGGGACTAGCGGAACCGGGGAGCTGTTTTTT.

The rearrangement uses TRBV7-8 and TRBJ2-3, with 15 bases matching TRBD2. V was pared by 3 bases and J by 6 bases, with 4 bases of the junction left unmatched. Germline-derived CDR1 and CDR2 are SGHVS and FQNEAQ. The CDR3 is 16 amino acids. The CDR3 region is CASSLGGLAGGDTQYF. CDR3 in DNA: TGTGCCAGCAGCTTGGGGGGACTAGCGGGAGGTGATACGCAGTATTTT.

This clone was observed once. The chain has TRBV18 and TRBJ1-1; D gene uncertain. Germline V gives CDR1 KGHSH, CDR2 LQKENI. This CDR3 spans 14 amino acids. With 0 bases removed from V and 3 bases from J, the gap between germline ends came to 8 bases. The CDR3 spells CASSPPLLDTEAFF. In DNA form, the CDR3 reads TGTGCCAGCTCACCACCTCTACTGGACACTGAAGCTTTCTTT. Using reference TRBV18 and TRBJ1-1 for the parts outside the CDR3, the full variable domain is NAGVMQNPRHLVRRRGQEARLRCSPMKGHSHVYWYRQLPEEGLKFMVYLQKENIIDESGMPKERFSAEFPKEGPSILRIQQVVRGDSAAYFCASSPPLLDTEAFFGQGTRLTVV.

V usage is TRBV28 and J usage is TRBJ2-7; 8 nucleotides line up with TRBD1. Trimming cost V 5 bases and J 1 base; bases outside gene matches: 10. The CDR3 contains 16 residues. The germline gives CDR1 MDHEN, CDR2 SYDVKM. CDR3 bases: TGTGCCAGCAGTCGCGCAGGGGGCCAAGGGTCCTACGAGCAGTACTTC. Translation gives CASSRAGGQGSYEQYF.

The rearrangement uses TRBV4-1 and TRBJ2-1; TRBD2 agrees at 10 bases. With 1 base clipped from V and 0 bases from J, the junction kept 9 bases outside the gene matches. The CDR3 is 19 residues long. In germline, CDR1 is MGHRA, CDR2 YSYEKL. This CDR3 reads CASSQGWLAGVSSYNEQFF. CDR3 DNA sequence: TGCGCCAGCAGCCAAGGCTGGCTAGCGGGAGTTTCCTCCTACAATGAGCAGTTCTTC.

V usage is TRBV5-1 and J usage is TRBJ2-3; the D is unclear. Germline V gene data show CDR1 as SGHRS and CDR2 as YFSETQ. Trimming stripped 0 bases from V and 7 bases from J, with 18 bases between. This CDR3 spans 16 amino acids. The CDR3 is CASSLAAEYTRNTQYF. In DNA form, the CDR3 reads TGCGCCAGCAGCTTGGCGGCGGAGTATACGAGAAATACGCAGTATTTT.

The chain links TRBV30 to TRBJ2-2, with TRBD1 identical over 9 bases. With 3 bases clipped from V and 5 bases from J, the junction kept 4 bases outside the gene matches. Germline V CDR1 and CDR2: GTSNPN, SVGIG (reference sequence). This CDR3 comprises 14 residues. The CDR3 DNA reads TGTGCCTGGAGCCCCGGGACAGGGACCGGGGAGCTGTTTTTT. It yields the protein CAWSPGTGTGELFF.

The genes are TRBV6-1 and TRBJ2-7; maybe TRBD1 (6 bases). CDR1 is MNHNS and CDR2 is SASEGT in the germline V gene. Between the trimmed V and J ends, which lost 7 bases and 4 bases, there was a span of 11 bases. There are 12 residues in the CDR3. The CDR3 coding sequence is TGTGCCAGCACCAGGACAGTTTACGAGCAGTACTTC. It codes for CASTRTVYEQYF.

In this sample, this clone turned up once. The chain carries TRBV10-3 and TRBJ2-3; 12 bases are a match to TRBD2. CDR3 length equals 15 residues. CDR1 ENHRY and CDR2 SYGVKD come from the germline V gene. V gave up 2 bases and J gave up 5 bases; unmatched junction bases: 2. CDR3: CAISEAGLAGDTQYF. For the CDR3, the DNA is TGTGCCATCAGTGAGGCGGGACTAGCGGGAGATACGCAGTATTTT.

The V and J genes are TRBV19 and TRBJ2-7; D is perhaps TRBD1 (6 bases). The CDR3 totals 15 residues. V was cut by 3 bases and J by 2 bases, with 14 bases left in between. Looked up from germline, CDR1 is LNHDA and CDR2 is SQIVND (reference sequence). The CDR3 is CASSMGAVKAYEQYF. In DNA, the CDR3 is TGTGCCAGTAGTATGGGGGCAGTAAAGGCCTACGAGCAGTACTTC.

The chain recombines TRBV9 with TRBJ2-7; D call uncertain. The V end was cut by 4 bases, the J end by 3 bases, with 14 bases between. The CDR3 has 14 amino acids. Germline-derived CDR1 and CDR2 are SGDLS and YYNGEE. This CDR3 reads CASSFSGYSYEQYF. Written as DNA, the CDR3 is TGTGCCAGCAGCTTTTCCGGGTACAGCTACGAGCAGTACTTC.

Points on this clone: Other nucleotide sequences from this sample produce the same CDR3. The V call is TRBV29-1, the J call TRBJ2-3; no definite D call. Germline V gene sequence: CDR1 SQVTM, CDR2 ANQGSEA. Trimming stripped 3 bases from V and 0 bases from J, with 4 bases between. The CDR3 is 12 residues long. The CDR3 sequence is CSVESSTDTQYF. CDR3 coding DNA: TGCAGCGTTGAGTCCAGCACAGATACGCAGTATTTT.

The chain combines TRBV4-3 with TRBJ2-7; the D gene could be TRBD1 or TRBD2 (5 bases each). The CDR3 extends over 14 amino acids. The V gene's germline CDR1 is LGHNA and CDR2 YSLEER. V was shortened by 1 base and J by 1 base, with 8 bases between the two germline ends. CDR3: CASSQGDGSYEQYF. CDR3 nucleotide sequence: TGCGCCAGCAGCCAAGGGGACGGGTCCTACGAGCAGTACTTC.

CDR3 coding DNA: TGTGCCAGCAGTTGGGATCAGCCCCAGCATTTT. Residues: CASSWDQPQHF. This chain uses TRBV28 with TRBJ1-5; no firm D call. The germline V and J ends were trimmed by 4 bases and 5 bases, with 3 bases remaining between them. The V gene's germline CDR1 is MDHEN and CDR2 SYDVKM. CDR3 size: 11 residues.